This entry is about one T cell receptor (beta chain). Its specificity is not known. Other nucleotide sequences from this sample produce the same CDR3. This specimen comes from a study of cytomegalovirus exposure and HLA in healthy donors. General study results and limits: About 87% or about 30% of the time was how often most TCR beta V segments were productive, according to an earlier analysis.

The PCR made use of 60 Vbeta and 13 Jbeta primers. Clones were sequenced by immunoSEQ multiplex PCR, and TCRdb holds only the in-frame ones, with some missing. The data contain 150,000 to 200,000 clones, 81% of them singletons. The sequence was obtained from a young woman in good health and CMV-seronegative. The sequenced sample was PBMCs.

CDR3 coding DNA: TGTGCCTGGAGCCCCACTAGCGGGAGGGCCGGGGTGGTAAACGAGCAGTACTTC. Protein: CAWSPTSGRAGVVNEQYF. The chain employs TRBV30 and TRBJ2-7; 13 positions match TRBD2. The CDR3 loop spans 18 amino acids. Germline lookup yields CDR1 GTSNPN and CDR2 SVGIG (reference sequence). Trimming at V came to 3 bases and at J to 5 bases, leaving 16 bases not matched to a gene.